The 18 T cell receptor beta chains listed next were all sequenced from one sample in a study of blood T cell repertoires in COVID-19. Produced via immunoSEQ multiplex PCR; TCRdb's table is partial and in-frame only. The sample carries around 40,000 clones, roughly 85% recorded once. Sequenced sample: peripheral blood. These TCRs come from a human donor in a cohort sampled during active COVID-19.

This rearrangement joins TRBV7-2 to TRBJ2-6, with D perhaps TRBD2 (5 bases). CDR1 SGHTA and CDR2 FQGNSA come from the germline V gene. With 5 bases removed from V and 0 bases from J, the gap between germline ends came to 8 bases. The CDR3 has 15 residues. DNA for the CDR3: TGTGCCAGCAGCCCCGGGGTCTCTGGGGCCAACGTCCTGACTTTC. It yields the protein CASSPGVSGANVLTF. Supplemented by reference TRBV7-2 and TRBJ2-6, the full variable domain reads GAGVSQSPSNKVTEKGKDVELRCDPISGHTALYWYRQSLGQGLEFLIYFQGNSAPDKSGLPSDRFSAERTGGSVSTLTIQRTQQEDSAVYLCASSPGVSGANVLTFGAGSRLTVL.

J is TRBJ2-7 and V is TRBV6-1, with 7 bases that match TRBD2. V gave up 8 bases and J gave up 6 bases; unmatched junction bases: 4. The CDR3 totals 11 residues. Germline V CDR1 and CDR2: MNHNS, SASEGT. Here the CDR3 DNA reads TGTGCCAGCTGGACTAGAGGCGAGCAGTACTTC. It specifies CASWTRGEQYF.

CDR3 sequence reads: CASSLTAGKGEKLFF. CDR3 nucleotides: TGTGCCAGCAGCTTAACAGCCGGGAAGGGTGAAAAACTGTTTTTT. The chain is built from TRBV7-3 and TRBJ1-4; D not resolved. The CDR3 is made up of 15 amino acids. Trimming took off 0 bases at V and 7 bases at J, with 12 bases between the two ends. Germline CDR1 reads SGHTA; CDR2 reads FQGTGA.

This clone is a singleton in its sample. The chain is built from TRBV6-5 and TRBJ1-2, with D maybe TRBD1 (6 bases). Germline V CDR1 and CDR2: MNHEY, SVGAGI. Trimming removed 4 bases from V and 4 bases from J, with 16 bases in between. The CDR3 extends over 15 amino acids. The DNA for the CDR3 is TGTGCCAGCAGTTCCCGGACAGCGGCGGGCTATGGCTACACCTTC. It yields the protein CASSSRTAAGYGYTF.

This chain connects TRBV27 to TRBJ2-7; D ambiguous. Trimming removed 2 bases at V and 2 bases at J, with 10 bases between. This CDR3 is 14 amino acids long. Germline CDR1 is MNHEY and CDR2 is SMNVEV (reference sequence). The CDR3 DNA sequence: TGTGCCAGCAGTTTAAAGCAAGCAACCTACGAGCAGTACTTC. Translation: CASSLKQATYEQYF.

The genes are TRBV18 and TRBJ1-5; D gene ambiguous. The germline gives CDR1 KGHSH, CDR2 LQKENI. V lost 5 bases and J lost 3, with 8 bases in between. CDR3 size: 13 residues. In DNA, the CDR3 is TGTGCCAGCTCAGGCTCAGACAATCAGCCCCAGCATTTT. As protein: CASSGSDNQPQHF. Full variable domain (missing parts from reference TRBV18 and TRBJ1-5): NAGVMQNPRHLVRRRGQEARLRCSPMKGHSHVYWYRQLPEEGLKFMVYLQKENIIDESGMPKERFSAEFPKEGPSILRIQQVVRGDSAAYFCASSGSDNQPQHFGDGTRLSIL.

The genes are TRBV6-5 and TRBJ2-5; 11 nucleotides agree with TRBD2. Germline lookup yields CDR1 MNHEY and CDR2 SVGAGI. With 8 bases clipped from V and 3 bases from J, the junction kept 5 bases outside the gene matches. CDR3 length equals 14 residues. The CDR3 bases are TGTGCCAGCTCTATACTAGCGGGGGAAGAGACCCAGTACTTC. Translating it yields CASSILAGEETQYF.

V and J are TRBV5-6 and TRBJ2-7; TRBD1 matches at 8 bases. Trimming removed 4 bases from V and 7 bases from J; junction bases left unmatched: 7. The CDR3 is made up of 13 amino acids. Per the germline V gene, CDR1 is SGHDT and CDR2 is YYEEEE. CDR3 sequence reads: CASSRDRLGEQYF. CDR3 coding DNA: TGTGCCAGCAGCCGGGACAGGTTGGGTGAGCAGTACTTC.

The rearrangement links TRBV24-1 to TRBJ2-3; possible D gene TRBD2, 6 bases. Trimming removed 4 bases at V and 2 bases at J, with 12 bases between. This CDR3 has 15 residues. Per germline, CDR1 KGHDR and CDR2 SFDVKD. DNA of the CDR3: TGTGCCACCAGTGACGCGACTAGTTCCACAGATACGCAGTATTTT. Translation: CATSDATSSTDTQYF.

The rearrangement links TRBV4-1 to TRBJ2-1; weak D call: TRBD2 (6 bases). Trimming removed 2 bases from V and 4 bases from J, with 15 bases in between. The V gene's germline CDR1 is MGHRA and CDR2 YSYEKL. CDR3 size: 16 residues. This CDR3 is CASSQLAATRYNEQFF. CDR3 in DNA: TGCGCCAGCAGCCAACTTGCTGCGACTAGATACAATGAGCAGTTCTTC.

J is TRBJ1-1 and V is TRBV9; D unresolved. Germline V CDR1 and CDR2: SGDLS, YYNGEE. The CDR3 extends over 13 amino acids. Trimming shortened V by 2 bases and J by 5 bases, and 10 bases separated the two germline ends. This CDR3 reads CASSVSGWTEAFF. The CDR3 DNA reads TGTGCCAGCAGCGTTTCGGGATGGACTGAAGCTTTCTTT.

The genes are TRBV3-1 (or the pseudogene TRBV3-2) and TRBJ2-7; D ambiguous. Germline CDR1 is LGHDT and CDR2 is YNNKEL (reference sequence). This CDR3 is 12 amino acids long. The V end lost 4 bases, the J end lost 6 bases, and 10 bases lay between the germline ends. CDR3 amino acids: CASSPVSGEQYF. The CDR3 nucleotides are TGTGCCAGCAGCCCCGTCTCCGGCGAGCAGTACTTC.

J is TRBJ2-1 and V is TRBV6-6; 11 nucleotides align to TRBD2. Germline-derived CDR1 and CDR2 are MNHNY and SVGAGI (reference sequence). This CDR3 has 16 residues. J was trimmed by 8 bases and V by 2 bases; bases with no gene match: 8. This chain's CDR3 is CASSYVSGGAIDEQFF. The CDR3 DNA sequence: TGTGCCAGCAGTTACGTTAGCGGGGGGGCCATCGATGAGCAGTTCTTC.

This clone appeared once. This chain connects TRBV6-1 to TRBJ1-5, with D tentatively TRBD1 (5 bases). Between the trimmed V and J ends, which lost 4 bases and 0 bases, there was a span of 16 bases. CDR3 length equals 17 residues. Looked up from germline, CDR1 is MNHNS and CDR2 is SASEGT. CDR3 sequence (DNA): TGTGCCAGCAGTGGCAGTGGGGGGGTTCATAGCAATCAGCCCCAGCATTTT. Amino acid sequence: CASSGSGGVHSNQPQHF.

This clone was recorded only once. V gene TRBV7-9 combines with J gene TRBJ1-5; no firm D call. CDR1 is SEHNR and CDR2 is FQNEAQ in the germline V gene (reference sequence). The CDR3 has 14 residues. Trimming shortened V by 1 base and J by 4 bases, and 8 bases separated the two germline ends. The CDR3 region is CASSLGRSNQPQHF. The CDR3 DNA reads TGTGCCAGCAGCTTAGGCAGGTCAAATCAGCCCCAGCATTTT.

This clone was picked up a small number of times. The chain has TRBV15 and TRBJ1-1; 7 nucleotides line up with TRBD1. The CDR3 has 13 residues. V lost 5 bases, J lost 5 bases, and 5 bases stayed unmatched. Germline loops: CDR1 LNHNV, CDR2 YYDKDF (reference sequence). The CDR3 sequence: CATSLGGRTEAFF. The DNA of the CDR3 is TGTGCCACCAGCTTAGGGGGCAGGACTGAAGCTTTCTTT. Complete variable domain (other parts from reference TRBV15 and TRBJ1-1): DAMVIQNPRYQVTQFGKPVTLSCSQTLNHNVMYWYQQKSSQAPKLLFHYYDKDFNNEADTPDNFQSRRPNTSFCFLDIRSPGLGDTAMYLCATSLGGRTEAFFGQGTRLTVV.

This rearrangement joins TRBV18 to TRBJ1-2, with 10 bases lining up with TRBD1. The V and J ends lost 3 bases and 4 bases, in that order; junction bases with no gene match: 8. Per the germline V gene, CDR1 is KGHSH and CDR2 is LQKENI. The CDR3 extends over 16 amino acids. The CDR3 DNA reads TGTGCCAGCTCACCTCGGGAGACAGGGGGCTCCTATGGCTACACCTTC. Translated, it gives CASSPRETGGSYGYTF.

The chain combines TRBV3-1 (or the pseudogene TRBV3-2) with TRBJ1-6, with D possibly matching TRBD1 (6 bases). The germline V gene has CDR1 LGHDT and CDR2 YNNKEL (reference sequence). This CDR3 has 17 residues. Between the trimmed V and J ends, which lost 4 bases and 4 bases, there was a span of 17 bases. The CDR3 sequence: CASSPRDKRPYNSPLHF. In nucleotides, the CDR3 is TGTGCCAGCAGCCCCCGGGACAAAAGGCCGTATAATTCACCCCTCCACTTT.